This passage covers 7 T cell receptor beta chains from one sample sequenced in a study of cytotoxic CD8 clonotypes in ibrutinib-treated CLL. Assay used: immunoSEQ multiplex PCR; TCRdb lists only in-frame clones, some missing. This sample has some 80,000 clones, with 75% to 85% found just once. Sequencing was performed on PBMCs, taken after 12 months of ibrutinib treatment. Receptors were obtained from a human donor with chronic lymphocytic leukemia.

This chain joins TRBV7-2 and TRBJ2-5, with 12 nucleotides matching TRBD2. Germline V gene sequence: CDR1 SGHTA, CDR2 FQGNSA. CDR3 length: 15 residues. The junction had 3 bases not matched to a gene; V was cut back by 2 bases and J by 5 bases. CDR3 DNA: TGTGCCAGCAGCTTATGGCTAGCGGGAGGGGAGACCCAGTACTTC. It encodes CASSLWLAGGETQYF.

The V gene is TRBV21-1, the J gene TRBJ1-5. TRBV21-1 counts as a pseudogene. CDR3 length: 17 residues. The CDR3 nucleotides are TGTGCCAGCAGCAAATTAGACCAGAGGGACGGCAATCAGCCCCAGCATTTT. It translates to CASSKLDQRDGNQPQHF.

In its sample, this clone was seen a few times. The chain employs TRBV19 and TRBJ1-3, with D uncertain. The CDR3 is 13 amino acids. From germline, CDR1 is LNHDA and CDR2 SQIVND (reference sequence). V was clipped by 8 bases and J by 2 bases, with 10 bases between them. In DNA form, the CDR3 reads TGTGCCAGTCGGGAGGATACTGGAAACACCATATATTTT. It is translated as CASREDTGNTIYF. Together with reference TRBV19 and TRBJ1-3, the CDR3 gives the full variable domain: DGGITQSPKYLFRKEGQNVTLSCEQNLNHDAMYWYRQDPGQGLRLIYYSQIVNDFQKGDIAEGYSVSREKKESFPLTVTSAQKNPTAFYLCASREDTGNTIYFGEGSWLTVV.

This chain links TRBV10-3 with TRBJ2-1; tentatively, D is TRBD2 (5 bases). The CDR3 loop spans 14 amino acids. V gave up 6 bases and J gave up 1 base, with 10 bases separating them. The germline V gene encodes CDR1 ENHRY and CDR2 SYGVKD. The CDR3 reads CAISGMGSYNEQFF. CDR3 in DNA: TGTGCCATCAGCGGGATGGGGTCCTACAATGAGCAGTTCTTC.

CDR3 sequence reads: CAISQTGGNTEAFF. The CDR3 nucleotides are TGTGCCATCAGCCAGACAGGGGGGAACACTGAAGCTTTCTTT. V and J are TRBV10-3 and TRBJ1-1; 9 bases match TRBD1. Germline values: CDR1 ENHRY, CDR2 SYGVKD. V gave up 6 bases and J gave up 1 base; unmatched junction bases: 3. CDR3 size: 14 residues.

The genes are TRBV28 and TRBJ1-5, with unresolved D. V was cut by 3 bases and J by 6 bases, with 6 bases left in between. CDR3 length: 12 amino acids. The germline V gene encodes CDR1 MDHEN and CDR2 SYDVKM. CDR3 in amino acids: CASSFRGQPQHF. For the CDR3, the DNA is TGTGCCAGCAGTTTCCGCGGTCAGCCCCAGCATTTT. The variable domain in full, with the rest retrieved from reference TRBV28 and TRBJ1-5, is DVKVTQSSRYLVKRTGEKVFLECVQDMDHENMFWYRQDPGLGLRLIYFSYDVKMKEKGDIPEGYSVSREKKERFSLILESASTNQTSMYLCASSFRGQPQHFGDGTRLSIL.

The V and J genes are TRBV19 and TRBJ2-5, with TRBD2 matching 14 bases. CDR3 length equals 14 residues. Trimming took 10 bases from V and 5 from J; bases not matched to a gene: 6. Germline assignment: CDR1 LNHDA and CDR2 SQIVND (reference sequence). DNA of the CDR3: TGTGCCACCCCCCGGACTAGCGGGAGGGAGACCCAGTACTTC. The encoded protein is CATPRTSGRETQYF.